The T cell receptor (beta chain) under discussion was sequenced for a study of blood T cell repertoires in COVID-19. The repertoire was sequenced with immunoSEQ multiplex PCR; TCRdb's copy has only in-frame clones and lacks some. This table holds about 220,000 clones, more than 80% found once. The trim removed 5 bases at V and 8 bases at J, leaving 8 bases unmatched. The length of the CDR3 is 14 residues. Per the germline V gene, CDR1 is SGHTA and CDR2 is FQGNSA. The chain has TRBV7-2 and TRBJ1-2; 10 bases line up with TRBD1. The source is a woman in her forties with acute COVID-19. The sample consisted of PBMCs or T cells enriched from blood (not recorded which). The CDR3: CASSLRQGAQGYTF. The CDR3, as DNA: TGTGCCAGCAGCCTGAGACAGGGGGCGCAGGGCTACACCTTC.